Each of the 20 T cell receptor beta chains below was sequenced from the same sample in a study of T-cell memory formation after mild COVID-19. TCRdb re-analysed the 5' RACE reads in MiXCR, keeping a single row per CDR3 protein. The table includes 280,000 or so distinct CDR3 sequences, approximately 7.6% detected once. The specimen was PBMCs or a T cell subset sorted from them (not recorded which). These receptors were taken from a man aged 18 to 35 who had mild COVID-19 (a few samples of this study predate the infection). Cell type and time point are not known.

This clonotype was observed a few times. The rearrangement uses TRBV11-2 and TRBJ1-6; D is ambiguous. Germline V gives CDR1 SGHAT, CDR2 FQNNGV. Trimming shortened V by 6 bases and J by 0 bases, and 12 bases separated the two germline ends. CDR3 size: 16 residues. CDR3 sequence: CASRNTLGSYNSPLHF. DNA for the CDR3: TGTGCCAGCAGAAACACCCTAGGCTCCTATAATTCACCCCTCCACTTT.

The chain couples TRBV7-9 to TRBJ1-1; perhaps TRBD1 as D (5 bases). The CDR3 runs 15 residues. Trimming removed 0 bases at V and 4 bases at J, with 12 bases between. Germline V lookup: CDR1 SEHNR, CDR2 FQNEAQ (reference sequence). For the CDR3, the DNA is TGTGCCAGCAGCTTAGCTCAGGGCTTGGGCACTGAAGCTTTCTTT. It encodes CASSLAQGLGTEAFF.

The table lists this clonotype with a few counts. The CDR3 protein is CAISEADRAAGELFF. The CDR3 DNA sequence: TGTGCCATCAGTGAAGCGGACAGGGCTGCCGGGGAGCTGTTTTTT. The rearrangement uses TRBV10-3 and TRBJ2-2, with TRBD1 matching over 8 bases. The CDR3 extends over 15 amino acids. Germline CDR1 reads ENHRY; CDR2 reads SYGVKD. V lost 3 bases to trimming and J lost 6 bases; unmatched junction nucleotides: 6.

This clonotype appeared a few times. The rearrangement links TRBV10-3 to TRBJ2-7; TRBD2 is a possible D gene (6 bases). CDR3 length equals 14 residues. Germline-derived CDR1 and CDR2 are ENHRY and SYGVKD. V lost 0 bases to trimming and J lost 6 bases, with 12 bases between them. DNA of the CDR3: TGTGCCATCAGTGAGTCGCACGGGGGAGGCGAGCAGTACGTC. This sequence encodes CAISESHGGGEQYV.

The chain uses TRBV4-2 and TRBJ2-5; D gene ambiguous. The germline gives CDR1 LGHNA, CDR2 YNFKEQ. CDR3 length: 15 residues. Between the trimmed V and J ends, which lost 0 bases and 2 bases, there was a span of 10 bases. The CDR3 loop is CASSQEPSSQETQYF. CDR3 nucleotide sequence: TGTGCCAGCAGCCAAGAGCCAAGCTCGCAAGAGACCCAGTACTTC.

This clonotype came up many times. J is TRBJ2-3 and V is TRBV7-9; D remains unclear. The CDR3 has 12 residues. V was clipped by 5 bases and J by 6 bases, with 9 bases between them. Germline V CDR1 and CDR2: SEHNR, FQNEAQ (reference sequence). CDR3 protein: CASSPRWDTQYF. Here the CDR3 DNA reads TGTGCCAGCAGCCCGCGGTGGGATACGCAGTATTTT.

The J gene is TRBJ1-4, the V gene TRBV5-5, with 11 bases matching TRBD1. Germline CDR1 and CDR2: SGHKS and YYEKEE (reference sequence). This CDR3 spans 16 amino acids. After removal of 0 bases from V and 7 bases from J, the junction contained 5 bases not matched to a gene. The CDR3 region is CASSLGTGGPGEKLFF. CDR3 nucleotides: TGTGCCAGCAGCTTGGGGACAGGGGGCCCAGGTGAAAAACTGTTTTTT.

This clonotype was observed a handful of times. V gene TRBV29-1 combines with J gene TRBJ1-1, with D unclear. Germline-derived CDR1 and CDR2 are SQVTM and ANQGSEA. This CDR3 comprises 10 residues. V was pared by 7 bases and J by 7 bases, with 10 bases between. CDR3 sequence reads: CSAREYEAFF. The CDR3 region has the DNA TGCAGCGCGAGGGAATATGAAGCTTTCTTT.

The chain carries TRBV20-1 and TRBJ2-7; tentatively, D is TRBD1 (5 bases). The V and J ends lost 6 bases and 7 bases respectively, with 13 bases between them. The CDR3 runs to 11 residues. In germline, CDR1 is DFQATT, CDR2 SNEGSKA (reference sequence). This chain's CDR3 is CSATTKGEQYF. The CDR3 nucleotides are TGCAGTGCGACGACCAAGGGGGAGCAGTACTTC.

In its sample, this clonotype was seen a few times. The chain recombines TRBV7-2 with TRBJ1-1, with D maybe TRBD1 (5 bases). The CDR3 covers 15 residues. Germline assignment: CDR1 SGHTA and CDR2 FQGNSA. V lost 2 bases and J 4 bases, leaving 14 bases between the germline ends. CDR3 sequence: CASSLIRGVGTEAFF. CDR3 coding DNA: TGTGCCAGCAGCTTAATACGGGGGGTTGGCACTGAAGCTTTCTTT.

The sample holds a few counts of this clonotype. The rearrangement links TRBV20-1 to TRBJ2-3, with 8 positions matching TRBD2. Trimming removed 5 bases from V and 1 base from J; junction bases left unmatched: 2. Germline loops: CDR1 DFQATT, CDR2 SNEGSKA (reference sequence). CDR3 length: 13 residues. Written as DNA, the CDR3 is TGCAGTGCTGCAGCGGGGGGCACAGATACGCAGTATTTT. Its protein is CSAAAGGTDTQYF.

A few counts support this clonotype. V gene TRBV4-3 combines with J gene TRBJ1-1; D not resolved. The CDR3 is 14 amino acids. Germline V CDR1 and CDR2: LGHNA, YSLEER. The germline V and J ends were trimmed by 0 bases and 1 base, with 6 bases remaining between them. The CDR3 DNA is TGCGCCAGCAGCCAAGATGGGCAGAACACTGAAGCTTTCTTT. Protein: CASSQDGQNTEAFF.

The chain recombines TRBV15 with TRBJ2-5; no clear D gene. With 0 bases removed from V and 2 bases from J, the gap between germline ends came to 7 bases. Per the germline V gene, CDR1 is LNHNV and CDR2 is YYDKDF (reference sequence). The CDR3 sequence is 14 residues long. The CDR3, as DNA: TGTGCCACCAGCAGAGATAAAATTCAAGAGACCCAGTACTTC. It codes for CATSRDKIQETQYF. The whole variable domain, remainder taken from reference TRBV15 and TRBJ2-5, is DAMVIQNPRYQVTQFGKPVTLSCSQTLNHNVMYWYQQKSSQAPKLLFHYYDKDFNNEADTPDNFQSRRPNTSFCFLDIRSPGLGDTAMYLCATSRDKIQETQYFGPGTRLLVL.

This clonotype was found many times. A read error may produce the germline difference seen at one junction end. This chain links TRBV5-1 with TRBJ2-7, with TRBD1 identical over 7 bases. Germline V gene data show CDR1 as SGHRS and CDR2 as YFSETQ. The CDR3 loop spans 14 amino acids. CDR3 in amino acids: CASSLGGTSYEQYF. The CDR3 bases are TGTGCCAGCAGCTTAGGGGGCACGTCCTATGAGCAGTACTTC.

This clonotype was observed a handful of times. V is TRBV9 and J is TRBJ2-7; D unclear. CDR1 is SGDLS and CDR2 is YYNGEE in the germline V gene. V lost 4 bases, J lost 1 base, and 12 bases lay in between. This CDR3 is 14 amino acids long. The CDR3 loop reads CASSLSTDSYEQYF. In DNA form, the CDR3 reads TGTGCCAGCAGCCTGTCGACGGATTCCTACGAGCAGTACTTC.

Many counts were recorded for this clonotype. The rearrangement joins TRBV29-1 to TRBJ2-3; 7 nucleotides match TRBD2. The CDR3 has 14 residues. Germline CDR1 is SQVTM and CDR2 is ANQGSEA. V shed 4 bases, J shed 0 bases, and the junction held 4 bases outside the gene matches. The DNA for the CDR3 is TGCAGCGTTGGGCGGGGGTACAGCACAGATACGCAGTATTTT. The encoded protein is CSVGRGYSTDTQYF.

This clonotype has a handful of counts. The genes are TRBV12-3 or TRBV12-4 and TRBJ2-1, with D perhaps assigned TRBD1 or TRBD2 (7 bases each). This CDR3 is 15 amino acids long. Trimming stripped 2 bases from V and 7 bases from J, with 15 bases between. CDR3 DNA: TGTGCCAGCAGTTTACGCAGGGGGGGCCGTAATGAGCAGTTCTTC. It specifies CASSLRRGGRNEQFF.

This clonotype was recorded many times. The chain employs TRBV7-9 and TRBJ2-1, with 10 bases identical to TRBD2. The V and J ends lost 1 base and 2 bases, in that order; junction bases with no gene match: 5. The CDR3 has 17 residues. Per the germline V gene, CDR1 is SEHNR and CDR2 is FQNEAQ (reference sequence). The DNA for the CDR3 is TGTGCCAGCAGCTTAGGGCTAGCGGGGGCAACCTACAATGAGCAGTTCTTC. Its protein product is CASSLGLAGATYNEQFF.

The rearrangement uses TRBV12-3 or TRBV12-4 and TRBJ2-7; D ambiguous. The CDR3 runs to 15 residues. Trimming shortened V by 1 base and J by 0 bases, and 10 bases separated the two germline ends. The CDR3 DNA is TGTGCCAGCAGTTTAGAGCTATTGAGCTCCTACGAGCAGTACTTC. This translates into CASSLELLSSYEQYF.

J is TRBJ2-1 and V is TRBV6-1; 9 bases align to TRBD2. CDR3 size: 17 residues. Unmatched junction bases numbered 12, after V lost 2 bases and J lost 7 bases. Germline assignment: CDR1 MNHNS and CDR2 SASEGT. The CDR3 reads CASSESGRGGADNEQFF. The CDR3 bases are TGTGCCAGCAGTGAAAGTGGGCGCGGGGGGGCCGATAATGAGCAGTTCTTC.